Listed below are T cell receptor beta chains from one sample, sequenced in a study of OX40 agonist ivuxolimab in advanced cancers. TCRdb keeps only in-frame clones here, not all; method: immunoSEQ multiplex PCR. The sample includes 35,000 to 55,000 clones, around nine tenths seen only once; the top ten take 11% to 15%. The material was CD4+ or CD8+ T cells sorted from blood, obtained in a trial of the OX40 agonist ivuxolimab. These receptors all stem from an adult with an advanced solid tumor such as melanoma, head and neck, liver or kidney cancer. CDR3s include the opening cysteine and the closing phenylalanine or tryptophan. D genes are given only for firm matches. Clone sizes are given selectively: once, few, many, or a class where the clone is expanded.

TGTGCCAGCAGCCCCCAGGGGCAGCTAAACAATCAGCCCCAGCATTTT CASSPQGQLNNQPQHF TRBJ1-5 TRBV7-8 - -
TGTGCCAGCAGCAACCTTCGGGGGGGCCCAGCTGGAAACACCATATATTTT CASSNLRGGPAGNTIYF TRBJ1-3 TRBV7-9 - -
TGTGCCAGCAGCTTTAGGGATTATAGCGGTAACTCCTACAATGAGCAGTTCTTC CASSFRDYSGNSYNEQFF TRBJ2-1 TRBV7-9 - -
TGTGCCAGTAGAGTTGGGGACACGGTAAACACCATATATTTT CASRVGDTVNTIYF TRBJ1-3 TRBV19 - -
TGTGCCAGCAGTTCATACTACAATGAGCAGTTCTTC CASSSYYNEQFF TRBJ2-1 TRBV28 - -
TGTGCCAGCAGCAAAGGGACACTCGAGACCCAGTACTTC CASSKGTLETQYF TRBJ2-5 TRBV7-3 - -
TGCGCCAGCAGCCATCGACAGGAAACCAACACTGAAGCTTTCTTT CASSHRQETNTEAFF TRBJ1-1 TRBV4-1 - once
TGTGCCAGCAGCCTCCTGGGGAGCACAGATACGCAGTATTTT CASSLLGSTDTQYF TRBJ2-3 TRBV7-9 - -
TGTGCCAGCAGCTTAGACAGGGTCCAAGAGACCCAGTACTTC CASSLDRVQETQYF TRBJ2-5 TRBV7-2 - -
TGTGCCAGCAGCGTAACCTCGACAGGGGTCTACGAGCAGTACTTC CASSVTSTGVYEQYF TRBJ2-7 TRBV9 TRBD1 -
TGTGCCAGTAGTAGGCCTAGCGGGGACTCCTACGAGCAGTACTTC CASSRPSGDSYEQYF TRBJ2-7 TRBV19 TRBD2 -
TGTGCCAGCAGCTTAGGGGGACTGGGCTACGAGCAGTACTTC CASSLGGLGYEQYF TRBJ2-7 TRBV7-9 - -
TGTGCCAGCAGTCTACTCGTGAAGCCCCAGCATTTT CASSLLVKPQHF TRBJ1-5 TRBV28 - -
TGCGCCAGCAGCCCTCGGACTAGCGGGGGCACAGATACGCAGTATTTT CASSPRTSGGTDTQYF TRBJ2-3 TRBV5-1 TRBD2 -
TGTGCCAGCTCACCAATGGTTGGACAGGCACCGGGACTAACCAAAAACATTCAGTACTTC CASSPMVGQAPGLTKNIQYF TRBJ2-4 TRBV18 - -
TGTGCCAGCAGCCTCGGGCTAGCGGGTGCGAGTGAGACCCAGTACTTC CASSLGLAGASETQYF TRBJ2-5 TRBV5-4 TRBD2 -
TGTGCCAGCAGTGAACTAGCGGGCACAGATACGCAGTATTTT CASSELAGTDTQYF TRBJ2-3 TRBV6-4 TRBD2 few
TGTGCCAGCAGCTCCCTGACTAGCAGGAATGAGCAGTTCTTC CASSSLTSRNEQFF TRBJ2-1 TRBV5-4 TRBD2 -
TGTGCCAGCAGTCTACTCCGGGACAGGGAAAACATTCAGTACTTC CASSLLRDRENIQYF TRBJ2-4 TRBV27 TRBD1 -
TGTGCCAGCAGCCCGTCCGGGACACTTTACGAGCAGTACTTC CASSPSGTLYEQYF TRBJ2-7 TRBV11-2 - -
TGTGCCAGCAGCACGGGACCTAGCGGGATCGGATACGAGCAGTACTTC CASSTGPSGIGYEQYF TRBJ2-7 TRBV11-2 TRBD2 -
TGTGCCAGCAGCGGATTATGGGATGAGCAGTTCTTC CASSGLWDEQFF TRBJ2-1 TRBV2 - -
TGTGCCAGCAGTGAAGGGGCCGGGACAGGGGGTCAAGAGACCCAGTACTTC CASSEGAGTGGQETQYF TRBJ2-5 TRBV2 TRBD1 -
TGTGCCAGCTCACCACAACAGGACGGCCCCTCCTACGAGCAGTACTTC CASSPQQDGPSYEQYF TRBJ2-7 TRBV18 - -
TGCGCCAGCAGCGCATCAGGGTTCGGCACCGGGGAGCTGTTTTTT CASSASGFGTGELFF TRBJ2-2 TRBV5-1 - -
TGTGCCAGCAGCTCGCATGGCGGTACTTCTTACGAGCAGTACTTC CASSSHGGTSYEQYF TRBJ2-7 TRBV6-5 - -
TGCGCCAGCAGCTCCCGGAGGAGGGGACACACTGAAGCTTTCTTT CASSSRRRGHTEAFF TRBJ1-1 TRBV5-1 - -
TGTGCCAGCAGTTACTCGGGCAGGAGGGGGACTGAAGCTTTCTTT CASSYSGRRGTEAFF TRBJ1-1 TRBV6-5 - -
TGTGCCAGTAGTATAGGCCCAACCGGGGAGCTGTTTTTT CASSIGPTGELFF TRBJ2-2 TRBV19 - -
TGCGCCAGCAGTGAGTCAATAGCGGGAGGGCCGGCCGGGGAGCTGTTTTTT CASSESIAGGPAGELFF TRBJ2-2 TRBV10-1 TRBD2 -
TGTGCCAGCAGCTTGGGGCAGGGACCTAATGAAAAACTGTTTTTT CASSLGQGPNEKLFF TRBJ1-4 TRBV5-4 - -
TGTGCCAGCAGTTTATCAGAGGACAGCACCGGGGAGCTGTTTTTT CASSLSEDSTGELFF TRBJ2-2 TRBV28 - -
TGTGCCATCAGTCAGGCGGGCAGGGGAGCCCGCACAGATACGCAGTATTTT CAISQAGRGARTDTQYF TRBJ2-3 TRBV10-3 - once
TGCGCCAGCAGCTCCGAGGGACAGCACACAGATACGCAGTATTTT CASSSEGQHTDTQYF TRBJ2-3 TRBV5-1 TRBD1 -
TGCGCCAGCAGTCAATTATACATCTCTGGAAACACCATATATTTT CASSQLYISGNTIYF TRBJ1-3 TRBV23-1 - few
TGTGCCAGCACAGGGTCTAGCGGGAGAGGTGGGGCCAACGTCCTGACTTTC CASTGSSGRGGANVLTF TRBJ2-6 TRBV18 TRBD2 -
TGTGCCACCCAGGGGGGCTCAGGGAATTCACCCCTCCACTTT CATQGGSGNSPLHF TRBJ1-6 TRBV28 TRBD1 once
TGTGCCAGCTCACCACCGGGCAATGAGCAGTTCTTC CASSPPGNEQFF TRBJ2-1 TRBV18 - -
TGTGCCAGCAGTGTCACACCCTACTCCTACAATGAGCAGTTCTTC CASSVTPYSYNEQFF TRBJ2-1 TRBV27 - -
TGTGCCAGCAGTCTAGGGACTAGCGGGAAGGACGAGCAGTACTTC CASSLGTSGKDEQYF TRBJ2-7 TRBV2 TRBD2 -
TGTGCCACAAACAGGGATAACTATGGCTACACCTTC CATNRDNYGYTF TRBJ1-2 TRBV28 - once